This T cell receptor (beta chain) is drawn from a study of post-analysis software for immune sequencing data. Regarding the study as a whole: The F measure placed samples prepared in the same batch into strongly shared clusters. There was significantly lower normalized Chao1 diversity in multiple sclerosis patients than in controls. Included in a set of about 5 TRBV segments more frequent in patients than controls were TRBV5-6, TRBV5-1 and TRBV20-1.

Germline assignment: CDR1 LGHDT and CDR2 YNNKEL (reference sequence). The CDR3 is 16 amino acids. Unique-molecular-identifier-tagged TCR beta cDNA libraries were used. T cells numbering roughly 0.9 to 10 million yielded cDNA molecules that totaled roughly 500,000. TCRdb used MiXCR to reprocess the PCR reads, holding one entry per CDR3 protein. The table has fewer than 850,000 distinct CDR3 sequences, around 42% seen once. In the case of this clonotype: Its specificity is not known. At one end, the junction sequence differs from germline, possibly due to a read error.

The rearrangement links TRBV3-1 to TRBJ2-1; D perhaps matches TRBD2 (5 bases). This receptor was taken from a girl aged 10-17 years with multiple sclerosis. Sequencing used blood. The CDR3 nucleotides read TGTGCCGGCAGCCCCTCCGAGGGAGTCTCCTACAATGAGCAGTTCTTC. Residues: CAGSPSEGVSYNEQFF.